The 28 T cell receptor beta chains presented below share a single source sample, sequenced in a study of T cell responses to AZD1222 COVID-19 vaccine. Data came from immunoSEQ multiplex PCR; TCRdb stores just in-frame clones and leaves some out. Found here are 90,000 or so clones, around nine tenths of them singletons; the top ten hold approximately 15%. Source: peripheral blood, taken on day 0 of AZD1222 vaccination. The receptors stem from an adult in good health.

The chain joins TRBV28 to TRBJ1-2, with D unresolved. CDR1 MDHEN and CDR2 SYDVKM come from the germline V gene. V dropped 7 bases and J dropped 0 bases, with 15 bases sitting between them. The CDR3 has 15 amino acids. CDR3 nucleotides: TGTGCCAGCATCCCAAGTTTCGGAGCTAACTATGGCTACACCTTC. It encodes CASIPSFGANYGYTF.

V gene TRBV27 combines with J gene TRBJ2-7; 13 bases line up with TRBD2. The germline V gene encodes CDR1 MNHEY and CDR2 SMNVEV (reference sequence). Trimming took 6 bases from V and 4 from J; bases not matched to a gene: 9. The CDR3 runs 16 residues. In DNA form, the CDR3 reads TGTGCCAGCAGCCCCTTCTCGACTAGCGGGAGGTACGAGCAGTACTTC. This gives the protein CASSPFSTSGRYEQYF.

The chain recombines TRBV18 with TRBJ2-7; D may correspond to TRBD1 or TRBD2 (6 bases each). Trimming took 1 base from V and 1 from J, leaving 8 bases between them. This CDR3 is built from 14 residues. CDR1 and CDR2 from the germline V gene are KGHSH and LQKENI. The CDR3 sequence is CASSPQGGSYEQYF. The CDR3 DNA reads TGTGCCAGCTCACCACAAGGGGGGTCCTACGAGCAGTACTTC.

This clone was found once. The rearrangement joins TRBV19 to TRBJ1-1; D may be TRBD1 (6 bases). This CDR3 has 12 amino acids. CDR1 and CDR2 (germline): LNHDA, SQIVND (reference sequence). Trimming took 6 bases from V and 6 from J, leaving 11 bases between them. The CDR3 loop is CASSPRGAEAFF. CDR3 bases: TGTGCCAGTAGCCCCAGGGGAGCTGAAGCTTTCTTT.

The gene calls are TRBV19 and TRBJ1-5; 11 bases fit TRBD1. The germline V gene has CDR1 LNHDA and CDR2 SQIVND (reference sequence). CDR3 size: 17 residues. Trimming cost V 3 bases and J 3 bases; bases outside gene matches: 7. The CDR3 region has the DNA TGTGCCAGTAGTATCGGACAGGGGGCGCGGGACAATCAGCCCCAGCATTTT. This sequence encodes CASSIGQGARDNQPQHF.

This clone was seen once. The chain employs TRBV7-2 and TRBJ2-5; TRBD1 agrees at 8 bases. CDR3 length equals 15 residues. Germline V gene data show CDR1 as SGHTA and CDR2 as FQGNSA. Germline trimming cut 6 bases from V and 0 bases from J; bases unmatched to any gene: 6. Here the CDR3 reads CASSRTGTYQETQYF. The CDR3 DNA sequence: TGTGCCAGCAGTCGGACAGGGACGTACCAAGAGACCCAGTACTTC. The full variable domain, rest sourced from reference TRBV7-2 and TRBJ2-5, is GAGVSQSPSNKVTEKGKDVELRCDPISGHTALYWYRQSLGQGLEFLIYFQGNSAPDKSGLPSDRFSAERTGGSVSTLTIQRTQQEDSAVYLCASSRTGTYQETQYFGPGTRLLVL.

The gene calls are TRBV9 and TRBJ1-3; 7 bases align to TRBD1. The CDR3 is made up of 15 amino acids. The V gene's germline CDR1 is SGDLS and CDR2 YYNGEE. The junction had 8 bases not matched to a gene; V was cut back by 4 bases and J by 4 bases. The DNA of the CDR3 is TGTGCCAGCAGCCCACAGACAGGGCCCGGAAACACCATATATTTT. As protein: CASSPQTGPGNTIYF.

DNA of the CDR3: TGTGCCAGCAGCTTGTTGACAGGGGGAGGCGAAAAACTGTTTTTT. Amino acids: CASSLLTGGGEKLFF. V gene TRBV5-5 combines with J gene TRBJ1-4, with 9 bases lining up with TRBD1. J was trimmed by 8 bases and V by 1 base; bases with no gene match: 6. This CDR3 has 15 amino acids. CDR1 SGHKS and CDR2 YYEKEE come from the germline V gene (reference sequence).

Only a few counts were recorded for this clone. The chain recombines TRBV7-2 with TRBJ2-1, with a possible D match to TRBD1 (6 bases). Germline V gives CDR1 SGHTA, CDR2 FQGNSA. Trimming pared 4 bases from V and 6 bases from J, leaving 16 bases between. This CDR3 has 15 residues. CDR3: CASSSKQGPFNEQFF. CDR3 in DNA: TGTGCCAGCAGCTCCAAACAGGGACCGTTCAATGAGCAGTTCTTC.

The chain employs TRBV18 and TRBJ2-7; 8 bases align to TRBD1. Germline V CDR1 and CDR2: KGHSH, LQKENI. The V and J ends lost 3 bases and 6 bases, in that order; junction bases with no gene match: 10. The CDR3 sequence is 15 residues long. The CDR3 loop reads CASSPQGARSSEQYF. CDR3 DNA sequence: TGTGCCAGCTCACCCCAGGGGGCGAGATCTAGCGAGCAGTACTTC. Full variable domain (rest looked up from reference TRBV18 and TRBJ2-7): NAGVMQNPRHLVRRRGQEARLRCSPMKGHSHVYWYRQLPEEGLKFMVYLQKENIIDESGMPKERFSAEFPKEGPSILRIQQVVRGDSAAYFCASSPQGARSSEQYFGPGTRLTVT.

This clone was detected once. The chain combines TRBV28 with TRBJ2-2; D possibly uses TRBD1 or TRBD2 (5 bases each). The V and J ends lost 2 bases and 5 bases respectively, with 6 bases between them. The CDR3 sequence is 13 residues long. Germline lookup yields CDR1 MDHEN and CDR2 SYDVKM. The CDR3 loop is CASSLGGTGELFF. The CDR3 nucleotides are TGTGCCAGCAGTTTAGGGGGTACCGGGGAGCTGTTTTTT. Variable domain in full (rest from reference TRBV28 and TRBJ2-2): DVKVTQSSRYLVKRTGEKVFLECVQDMDHENMFWYRQDPGLGLRLIYFSYDVKMKEKGDIPEGYSVSREKKERFSLILESASTNQTSMYLCASSLGGTGELFFGEGSRLTVL.

The V call is TRBV19, the J call TRBJ2-1, with D tentatively TRBD2 (5 bases). The length of the CDR3 is 14 residues. Germline loops: CDR1 LNHDA, CDR2 SQIVND (reference sequence). V lost 6 bases and J lost 9, with 18 bases in between. As DNA, the CDR3 is TGTGCCAGTAGCCGTCTCCCGCGGGTAGGTGAGCAGTTCTTC. Translation gives CASSRLPRVGEQFF.

This clone was recorded only once. The V call is TRBV11-2, the J call TRBJ2-1, with 11 positions matching TRBD2. Germline lookup yields CDR1 SGHAT and CDR2 FQNNGV. Trimming took 5 bases from V and 3 from J; bases not matched to a gene: 6. The CDR3 totals 16 residues. CDR3 loop: CASSARLAGIYNEQFF. The CDR3, as DNA: TGTGCCAGCAGCGCCAGACTAGCGGGAATCTACAATGAGCAGTTCTTC.

The V and J genes are TRBV3-1 (or the pseudogene TRBV3-2) and TRBJ2-5, with TRBD1 as a possible D gene (6 bases). V lost 6 bases and J 5 bases, leaving 13 bases between the germline ends. The CDR3 extends over 13 amino acids. Germline CDR1 is LGHDT and CDR2 is YNNKEL (reference sequence). This chain's CDR3 is CASSITTGETQYF. The CDR3 DNA follows: TGTGCCAGCAGTATAACTACAGGGGAGACCCAGTACTTC.

The V gene is TRBV4-2, the J gene TRBJ2-7; TRBD2 matches 14 bases. CDR1 and CDR2 (germline): LGHNA, YNFKEQ. The CDR3 is made up of 16 amino acids. Trimming took 0 bases from V and 2 from J; bases not matched to a gene: 0. The CDR3: CASSQETSGRAYEQYF. In nucleotides, the CDR3 is TGTGCCAGCAGCCAAGAGACTAGCGGGAGGGCCTACGAGCAGTACTTC.

The chain joins TRBV7-6 to TRBJ2-2; D is possibly TRBD1 (5 bases). Germline loops: CDR1 SGHVS, CDR2 FNYEAQ. The CDR3 is made up of 17 amino acids. With 1 base removed from V and 0 bases from J, the gap between germline ends came to 12 bases. The CDR3 protein is CASSLVTGATNTGELFF. CDR3 bases: TGTGCCAGCAGCTTAGTTACAGGAGCTACGAACACCGGGGAGCTGTTTTTT.

The chain couples TRBV27 to TRBJ1-2, with TRBD1 identical over 9 bases. The CDR3 is 17 amino acids. From germline, CDR1 is MNHEY and CDR2 SMNVEV (reference sequence). Trimming removed 2 bases from V and 7 bases from J; junction bases left unmatched: 14. DNA of the CDR3: TGTGCCAGCAGTTTACTCCCCCCGGGACAGGGTCAGGGTGGCTACACCTTC. Protein: CASSLLPPGQGQGGYTF.

The rearrangement links TRBV5-4 to TRBJ1-3; a weak D match, TRBD1 (5 bases). V lost 2 bases and J lost 2, with 17 bases in between. The length of the CDR3 is 17 residues. Germline-derived CDR1 and CDR2 are SGHNT and YYREEE (reference sequence). The CDR3 bases are TGTGCCAGCAGCTTCGGTGGGGCATTGGTCACTGGAAACACCATATATTTT. Translated, it gives CASSFGGALVTGNTIYF. The whole variable domain, remainder taken from reference TRBV5-4 and TRBJ1-3, is ETGVTQSPTHLIKTRGQQVTLRCSSQSGHNTVSWYQQALGQGPQFIFQYYREEENGRGNFPPRFSGLQFPNYSSELNVNALELDDSALYLCASSFGGALVTGNTIYFGEGSWLTVV.

The chain combines TRBV7-9 with TRBJ1-2; a weak D match, TRBD1 (6 bases). Germline V gives CDR1 SEHNR, CDR2 FQNEAQ (reference sequence). The CDR3 has 14 residues. Trimming stripped 4 bases from V and 4 bases from J, with 13 bases between. CDR3 region: CASSSRQELYGYTF. For the CDR3, the DNA is TGTGCCAGCAGCTCAAGACAGGAACTCTATGGCTACACCTTC.

The J gene is TRBJ1-1, the V gene TRBV29-1; D may be TRBD1 (5 bases). CDR1 and CDR2 from the germline V gene are SQVTM and ANQGSEA. The CDR3 is made up of 15 amino acids. V lost 1 base and J lost 4, with 16 bases in between. CDR3 sequence reads: CSVEVGAREFTEAFF. CDR3 DNA sequence: TGCAGCGTTGAAGTAGGGGCGCGGGAGTTCACTGAAGCTTTCTTT.

The rearrangement joins TRBV5-6 to TRBJ2-7, with no clear D. This CDR3 comprises 14 residues. Looked up from germline, CDR1 is SGHDT and CDR2 is YYEEEE. Trimming removed 7 bases from V and 0 bases from J, with 14 bases in between. CDR3 residues: CASSSLRLSYEQYF. The CDR3 DNA sequence: TGTGCCAGCTCCTCCCTCAGGCTCTCCTACGAGCAGTACTTC.

The V call is TRBV7-2, the J call TRBJ1-5; a possible D gene is TRBD1 (6 bases). V was pared by 5 bases and J by 0 bases, with 8 bases between. CDR3 length: 14 residues. Germline CDR1 SGHTA, CDR2 FQGNSA. The CDR3 DNA follows: TGTGCCAGCAGCCCGGACAGTAGCAATCAGCCCCAGCATTTT. It is translated as CASSPDSSNQPQHF.

The rearrangement joins TRBV19 to TRBJ2-4, with D perhaps matching TRBD1 (7 bases). The CDR3 spans 14 residues. V was cut by 4 bases and J by 6 bases, with 13 bases left in between. The germline V gene encodes CDR1 LNHDA and CDR2 SQIVND (reference sequence). The CDR3 loop reads CASSRRGDRNIQYF. The CDR3 nucleotides are TGTGCCAGTAGTAGAAGGGGGGACAGAAACATTCAGTACTTC.

The V call is TRBV4-1, the J call TRBJ1-6; the match to TRBD1 covers 8 bases. Per germline, CDR1 MGHRA and CDR2 YSYEKL. Trimming removed 4 bases from V and 6 bases from J; junction bases left unmatched: 8. The CDR3 totals 16 residues. The CDR3 loop reads CASSLYQGASNSPLHF. The DNA of the CDR3 is TGCGCCAGCAGCCTATATCAGGGGGCGAGTAATTCACCCCTCCACTTT.

This clone has a single count. This chain uses TRBV3-1 (or the pseudogene TRBV3-2) with TRBJ1-3; no clear D. This CDR3 contains 12 residues. Trimming removed 8 bases at V and 4 bases at J, with 9 bases between. Germline CDR1 is LGHDT and CDR2 is YNNKEL (reference sequence). The CDR3 protein is CASRDGGNTIYF. CDR3 coding DNA: TGTGCCAGCCGAGATGGAGGAAACACCATATATTTT.

The chain couples TRBV2 to TRBJ2-1; no reliable D call. CDR1 is SNHLY and CDR2 is FYNNEI in the germline V gene. The CDR3 consists of 15 residues. Trimming took 3 bases from V and 3 from J, leaving 12 bases between them. The CDR3 nucleotides read TGTGCCAGCAGTGACTTAGGGAAGGGCTACAATGAGCAGTTCTTC. Encoded protein: CASSDLGKGYNEQFF.

This chain uses TRBV2 with TRBJ1-6; TRBD1 might be the D (6 bases). Germline CDR1 is SNHLY and CDR2 is FYNNEI. The V gene lost 1 base and the J gene lost 10 bases, with 8 bases spanning the gap. The CDR3 length is 13 residues. CDR3 sequence reads: CASSEVRGSPLHF. CDR3 DNA: TGTGCCAGCAGTGAAGTCAGGGGATCACCCCTCCACTTT.

The chain employs TRBV12-3 or TRBV12-4 and TRBJ1-1; the D gene is possibly TRBD1 (6 bases). The CDR3 sequence is 13 residues long. The V and J ends lost 3 bases and 4 bases respectively, with 9 bases between them. CDR3: CASSLGAATEAFF. In DNA, the CDR3 is TGTGCCAGCAGTTTGGGGGCAGCCACTGAAGCTTTCTTT.